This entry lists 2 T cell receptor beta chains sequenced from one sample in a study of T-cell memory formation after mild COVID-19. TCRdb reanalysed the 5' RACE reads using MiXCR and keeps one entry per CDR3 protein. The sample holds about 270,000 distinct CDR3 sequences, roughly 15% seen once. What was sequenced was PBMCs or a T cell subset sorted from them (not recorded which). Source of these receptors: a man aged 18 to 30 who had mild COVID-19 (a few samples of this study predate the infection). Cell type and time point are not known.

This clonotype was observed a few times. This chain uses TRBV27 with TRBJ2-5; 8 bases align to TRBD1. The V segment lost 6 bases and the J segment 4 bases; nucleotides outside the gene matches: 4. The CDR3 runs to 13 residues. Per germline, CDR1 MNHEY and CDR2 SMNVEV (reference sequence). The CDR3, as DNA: TGTGCCAGCAGAGGCAGGGGGCGAGAGACCCAGTACTTC. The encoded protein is CASRGRGRETQYF.

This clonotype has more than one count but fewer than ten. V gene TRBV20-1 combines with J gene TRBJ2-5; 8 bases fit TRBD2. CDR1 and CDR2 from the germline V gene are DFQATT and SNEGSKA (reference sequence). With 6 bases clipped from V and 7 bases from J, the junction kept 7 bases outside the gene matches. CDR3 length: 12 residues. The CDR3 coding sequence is TGCAGTGCCCGGGAGGGAGGAGTGACCCAGTACTTC. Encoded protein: CSAREGGVTQYF.